This T cell receptor (beta chain) was observed in a study of blood T cell repertoires in COVID-19. Study details: Samples representing acute and convalescent COVID-19 were sourced from the United States, Italy and Spain.

How the authors handled the data: Nucleated cell counts were estimated from reference gene primer amplification. Sequenced by immunoSEQ multiplex PCR; TCRdb stores in-frame clones only, minus some. V and J calls and clone size are given by that table; D and trimming were obtained from the DNA. The sample has about 220,000 clones; about 80% are singletons. Germline assignment: CDR1 SGHRS and CDR2 YFSETQ. V was pared by 0 bases and J by 9 bases, with 7 bases between. The CDR3 is 12 residues long. The origin of this receptor is an older woman with acute or convalescent COVID-19. This chain joins TRBV5-1 and TRBJ2-1, with no clear D. Sequences were obtained from peripheral blood. CDR3 residues: CASSLVSTEQFF. The CDR3 nucleotides are TGCGCCAGCAGCTTGGTTAGCACTGAGCAGTTCTTC.